The subject of this entry is one T cell receptor beta chain. While the first cohort had 700 or so subjects, the donors belonged to the separate validation cohort of 120 subjects. The CDR3 is 16 amino acids. V lost 0 bases and J lost 5, with 14 bases in between. CDR1 and CDR2 from the germline V gene are MGHRA and YSYEKL. This record comes from a study of cytomegalovirus exposure and HLA in healthy donors. The method was immunoSEQ multiplex PCR; TCRdb's version includes in-frame clones alone and lacks a portion of them. The sample contains 150,000 to 250,000 clones, 75% to 85% of which appear only once.

The gene calls are TRBV4-1 and TRBJ2-1; D possibly corresponds to TRBD2 (5 bases). Sequenced: PBMCs. This clonotype was sampled from a young woman in good health and CMV-seropositive. The CDR3 DNA follows: TGCGCCAGCAGCCAAGAAGCGAGGGAAACACACAATGAGCAGTTCTTC. Translation gives CASSQEARETHNEQFF.